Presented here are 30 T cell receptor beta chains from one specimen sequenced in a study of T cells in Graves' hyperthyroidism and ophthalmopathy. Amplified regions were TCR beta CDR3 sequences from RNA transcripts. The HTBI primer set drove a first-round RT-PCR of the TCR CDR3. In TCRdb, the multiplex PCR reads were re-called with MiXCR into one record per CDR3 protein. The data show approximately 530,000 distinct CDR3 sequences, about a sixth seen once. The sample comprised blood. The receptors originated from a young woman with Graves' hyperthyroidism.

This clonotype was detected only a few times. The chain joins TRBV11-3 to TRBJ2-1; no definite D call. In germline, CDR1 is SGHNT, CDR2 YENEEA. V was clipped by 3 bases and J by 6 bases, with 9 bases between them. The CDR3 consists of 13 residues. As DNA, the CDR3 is TGTGCCAGCAGCTTCGGAGAAGTCAATGAGCAGTTCTTC. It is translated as CASSFGEVNEQFF.

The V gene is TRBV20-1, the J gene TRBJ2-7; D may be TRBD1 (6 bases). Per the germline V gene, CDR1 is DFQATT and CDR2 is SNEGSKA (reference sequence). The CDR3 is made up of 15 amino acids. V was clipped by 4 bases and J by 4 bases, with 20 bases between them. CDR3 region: CSAIPPGTNSYEQYF. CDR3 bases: TGCAGTGCTATTCCGCCCGGGACAAATTCTTACGAGCAGTACTTC.

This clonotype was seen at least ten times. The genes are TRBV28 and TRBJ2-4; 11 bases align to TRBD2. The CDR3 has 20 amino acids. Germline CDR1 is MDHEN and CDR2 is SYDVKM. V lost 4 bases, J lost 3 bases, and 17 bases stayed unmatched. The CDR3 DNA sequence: TGTGCCAGCAGTTCAATGATAGCGGGAGGGGATGGTTTGGGCAAAAACATTCAGTACTTC. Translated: CASSSMIAGGDGLGKNIQYF.

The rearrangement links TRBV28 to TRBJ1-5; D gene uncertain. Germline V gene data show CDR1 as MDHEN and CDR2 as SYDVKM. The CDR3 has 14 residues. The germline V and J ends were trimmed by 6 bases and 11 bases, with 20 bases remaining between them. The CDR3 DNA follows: TGTGCCAGCAGCGCTCCGGACGGCGATCGAGCCCAGCATTTT. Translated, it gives CASSAPDGDRAQHF.

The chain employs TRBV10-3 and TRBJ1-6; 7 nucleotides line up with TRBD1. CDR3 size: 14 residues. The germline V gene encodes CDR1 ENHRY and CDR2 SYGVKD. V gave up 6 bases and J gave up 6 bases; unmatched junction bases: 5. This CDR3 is CAIRRDSPNSPLHF. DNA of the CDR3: TGTGCCATCAGGAGGGACAGCCCTAATTCACCCCTCCACTTT.

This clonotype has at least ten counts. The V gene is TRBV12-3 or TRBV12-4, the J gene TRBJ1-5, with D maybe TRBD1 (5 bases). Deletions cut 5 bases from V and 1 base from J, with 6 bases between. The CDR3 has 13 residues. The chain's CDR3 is CASSRQSNQPQHF. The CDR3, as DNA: TGTGCCAGCAGTAGACAGAGCAATCAGCCCCAGCATTTT.

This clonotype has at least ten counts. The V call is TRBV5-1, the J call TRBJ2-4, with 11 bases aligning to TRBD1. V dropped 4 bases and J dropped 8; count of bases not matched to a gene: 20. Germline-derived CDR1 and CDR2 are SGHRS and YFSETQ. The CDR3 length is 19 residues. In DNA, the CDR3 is TGCGCCAGCAGCCTCCGGGGACAGGGGGAACGAAGCTATAAGGACATTCAGTACTTC. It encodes CASSLRGQGERSYKDIQYF.

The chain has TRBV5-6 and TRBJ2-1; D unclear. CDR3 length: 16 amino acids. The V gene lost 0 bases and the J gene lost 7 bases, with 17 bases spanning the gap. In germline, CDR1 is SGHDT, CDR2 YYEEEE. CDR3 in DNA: TGTGCCAGCAGCTTGGAGTTGGGCGGTGCTCGTAATGAGCAGTTCTTC. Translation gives CASSLELGGARNEQFF.

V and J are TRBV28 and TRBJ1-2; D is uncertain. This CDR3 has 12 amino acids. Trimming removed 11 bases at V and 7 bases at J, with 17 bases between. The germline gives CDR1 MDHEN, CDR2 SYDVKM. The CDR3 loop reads CAASPGWGGYTF. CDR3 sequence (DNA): TGTGCCGCCTCCCCCGGGTGGGGTGGCTACACCTTC.

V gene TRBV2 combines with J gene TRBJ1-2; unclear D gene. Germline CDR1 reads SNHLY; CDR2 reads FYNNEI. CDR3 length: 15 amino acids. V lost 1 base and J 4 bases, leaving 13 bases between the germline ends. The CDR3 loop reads CASSEGTGMSYGYTF. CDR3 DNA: TGTGCCAGCAGTGAAGGGACCGGGATGAGCTATGGCTACACCTTC. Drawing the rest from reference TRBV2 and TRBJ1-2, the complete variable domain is EPEVTQTPSHQVTQMGQEVILRCVPISNHLYFYWYRQILGQKVEFLVSFYNNEISEKSEIFDDQFSVERPDGSNFTLKIRSTKLEDSAMYFCASSEGTGMSYGYTFGSGTRLTVV.

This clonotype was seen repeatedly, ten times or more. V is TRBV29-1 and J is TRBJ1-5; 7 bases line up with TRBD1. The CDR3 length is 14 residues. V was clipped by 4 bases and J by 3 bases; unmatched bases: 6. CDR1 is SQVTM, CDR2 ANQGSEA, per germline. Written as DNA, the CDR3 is TGCAGCGTTGGTGAGGGGGCGGACAATCAGCCCCAGCATTTT. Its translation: CSVGEGADNQPQHF.

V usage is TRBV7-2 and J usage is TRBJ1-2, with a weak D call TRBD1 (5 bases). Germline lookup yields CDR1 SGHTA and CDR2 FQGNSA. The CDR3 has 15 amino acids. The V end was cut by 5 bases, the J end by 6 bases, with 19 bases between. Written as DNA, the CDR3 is TGTGCCAGCAGCCGGAGGGGCTGGGTATATGATGGCTACACCTTC. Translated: CASSRRGWVYDGYTF.

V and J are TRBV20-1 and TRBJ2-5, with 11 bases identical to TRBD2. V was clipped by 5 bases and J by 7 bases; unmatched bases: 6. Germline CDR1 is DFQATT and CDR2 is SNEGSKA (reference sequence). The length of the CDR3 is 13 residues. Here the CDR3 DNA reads TGCAGTGCTGAGACTAGCGGGACCGGGACCCAGTACTTC. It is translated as CSAETSGTGTQYF.

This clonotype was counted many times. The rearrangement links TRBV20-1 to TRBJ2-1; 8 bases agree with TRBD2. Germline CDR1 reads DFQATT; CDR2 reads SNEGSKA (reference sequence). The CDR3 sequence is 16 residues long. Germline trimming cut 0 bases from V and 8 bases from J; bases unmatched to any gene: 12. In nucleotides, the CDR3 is TGCAGTGCTAGAGATCCGGAGCGGGGGATCGGGGATGAGCAGTTCTTC. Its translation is CSARDPERGIGDEQFF.

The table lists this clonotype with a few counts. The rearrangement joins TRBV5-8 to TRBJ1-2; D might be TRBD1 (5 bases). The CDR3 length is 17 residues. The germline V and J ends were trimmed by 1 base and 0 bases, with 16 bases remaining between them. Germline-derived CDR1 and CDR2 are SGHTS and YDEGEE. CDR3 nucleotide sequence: TGTGCCAGCAGCTTGTGGCAACAGGAAGGCGCTAACTATGGCTACACCTTC. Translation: CASSLWQQEGANYGYTF.

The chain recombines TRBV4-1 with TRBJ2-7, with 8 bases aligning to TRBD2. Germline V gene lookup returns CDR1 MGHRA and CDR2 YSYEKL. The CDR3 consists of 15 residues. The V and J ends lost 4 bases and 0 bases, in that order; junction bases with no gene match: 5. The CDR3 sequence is CASSPLTSDSYEQYF. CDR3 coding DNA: TGCGCCAGCAGCCCTCTGACTAGCGACTCCTACGAGCAGTACTTC.

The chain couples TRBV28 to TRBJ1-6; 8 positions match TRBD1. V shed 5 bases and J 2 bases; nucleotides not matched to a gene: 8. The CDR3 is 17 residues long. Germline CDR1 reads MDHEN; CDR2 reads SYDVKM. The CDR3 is CASSQTRTGTYNSPLHF. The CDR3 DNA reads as TGTGCCAGCAGTCAAACTCGGACAGGGACCTATAATTCACCCCTCCACTTT.

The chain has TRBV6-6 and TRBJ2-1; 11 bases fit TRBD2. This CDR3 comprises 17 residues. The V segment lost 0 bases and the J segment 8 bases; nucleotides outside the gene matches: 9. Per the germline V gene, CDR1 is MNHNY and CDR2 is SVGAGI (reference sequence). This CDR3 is CASSYSLAGGRSDEQFF. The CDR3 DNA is TGTGCCAGCAGTTACTCATTAGCGGGAGGGCGTAGTGATGAGCAGTTCTTC.

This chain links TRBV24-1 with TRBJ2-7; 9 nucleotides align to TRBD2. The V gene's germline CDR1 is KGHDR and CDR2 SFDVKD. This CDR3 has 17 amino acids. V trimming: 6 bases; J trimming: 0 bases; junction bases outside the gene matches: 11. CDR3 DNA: TGTGCCACCAGTACTAGGGCTAGCGGGACAATCTCCTACGAGCAGTACTTC. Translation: CATSTRASGTISYEQYF.

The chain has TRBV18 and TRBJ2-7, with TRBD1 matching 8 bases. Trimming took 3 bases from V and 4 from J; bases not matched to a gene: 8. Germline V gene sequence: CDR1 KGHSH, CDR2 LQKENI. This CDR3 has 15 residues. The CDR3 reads CASSPRTGLGYEQYF. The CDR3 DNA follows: TGTGCCAGCTCACCGCGGACAGGGCTGGGGTACGAGCAGTACTTC. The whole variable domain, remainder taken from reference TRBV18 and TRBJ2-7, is NAGVMQNPRHLVRRRGQEARLRCSPMKGHSHVYWYRQLPEEGLKFMVYLQKENIIDESGMPKERFSAEFPKEGPSILRIQQVVRGDSAAYFCASSPRTGLGYEQYFGPGTRLTVT.

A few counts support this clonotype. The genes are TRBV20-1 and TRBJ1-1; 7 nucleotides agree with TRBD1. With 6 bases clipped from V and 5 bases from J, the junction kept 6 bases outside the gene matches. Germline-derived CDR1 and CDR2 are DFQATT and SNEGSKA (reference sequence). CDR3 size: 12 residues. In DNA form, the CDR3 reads TGCAGTGCGACGACAGGGACGACTGAAGCTTTCTTT. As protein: CSATTGTTEAFF.

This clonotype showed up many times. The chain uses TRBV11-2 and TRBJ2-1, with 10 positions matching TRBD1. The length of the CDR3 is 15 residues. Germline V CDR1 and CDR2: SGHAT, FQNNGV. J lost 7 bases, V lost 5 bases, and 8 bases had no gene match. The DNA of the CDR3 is TGTGCCAGCAGCACACCGGGACAGGGGTTTAATGAGCAGTTCTTC. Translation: CASSTPGQGFNEQFF.

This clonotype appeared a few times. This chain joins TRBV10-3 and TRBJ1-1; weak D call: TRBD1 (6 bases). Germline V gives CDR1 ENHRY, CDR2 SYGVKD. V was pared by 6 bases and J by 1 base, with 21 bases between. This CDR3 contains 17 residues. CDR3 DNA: TGTGCCATCAGAGGATACACAGGGTCCCAACGGAACACTGAAGCTTTCTTT. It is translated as CAIRGYTGSQRNTEAFF.

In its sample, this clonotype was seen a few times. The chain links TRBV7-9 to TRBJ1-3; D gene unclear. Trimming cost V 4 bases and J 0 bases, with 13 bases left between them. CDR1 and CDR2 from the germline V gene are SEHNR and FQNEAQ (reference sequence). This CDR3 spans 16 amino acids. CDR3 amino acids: CASSYSTASSGNTIYF. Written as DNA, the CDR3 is TGTGCCAGCAGCTACTCGACCGCGAGCTCTGGAAACACCATATATTTT.

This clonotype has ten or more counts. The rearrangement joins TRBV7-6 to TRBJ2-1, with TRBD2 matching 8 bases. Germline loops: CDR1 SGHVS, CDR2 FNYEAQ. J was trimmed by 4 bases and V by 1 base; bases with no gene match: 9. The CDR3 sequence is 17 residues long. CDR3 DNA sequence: TGTGCCAGCAGCTTAGTTCGCGGGAGGTCCCTATACAATGAGCAGTTCTTC. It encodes CASSLVRGRSLYNEQFF. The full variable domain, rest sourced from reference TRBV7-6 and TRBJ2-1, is GAGVSQSPRYKVTKRGQDVALRCDPISGHVSLYWYRQALGQGPEFLTYFNYEAQQDKSGLPNDRFSAERPEGSISTLTIQRTEQRDSAMYRCASSLVRGRSLYNEQFFGPGTRLTVL.

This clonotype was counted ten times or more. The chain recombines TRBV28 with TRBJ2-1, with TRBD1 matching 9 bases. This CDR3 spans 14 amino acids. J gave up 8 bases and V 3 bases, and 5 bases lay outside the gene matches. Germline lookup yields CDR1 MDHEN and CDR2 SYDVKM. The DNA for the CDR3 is TGTGCCAGCAGTTTCACAGGGGGCAGGTATGAGCAGTTCTTC. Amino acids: CASSFTGGRYEQFF.

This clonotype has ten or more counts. The CDR3 coding sequence is TGTGCCGCTGCGGATTACGAGCAGTACTTC. Its translation: CAAADYEQYF. This chain joins TRBV28 and TRBJ2-7; D not resolved. The V gene lost 11 bases and the J gene lost 4 bases, with 9 bases spanning the gap. This CDR3 region has 10 residues. Germline values: CDR1 MDHEN, CDR2 SYDVKM.

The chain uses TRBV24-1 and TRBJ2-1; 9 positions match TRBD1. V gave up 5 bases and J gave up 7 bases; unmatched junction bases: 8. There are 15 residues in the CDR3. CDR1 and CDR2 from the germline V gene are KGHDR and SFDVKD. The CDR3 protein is CATSATGGEVNEQFF. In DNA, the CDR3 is TGTGCCACCAGTGCTACAGGGGGCGAAGTGAATGAGCAGTTCTTC.

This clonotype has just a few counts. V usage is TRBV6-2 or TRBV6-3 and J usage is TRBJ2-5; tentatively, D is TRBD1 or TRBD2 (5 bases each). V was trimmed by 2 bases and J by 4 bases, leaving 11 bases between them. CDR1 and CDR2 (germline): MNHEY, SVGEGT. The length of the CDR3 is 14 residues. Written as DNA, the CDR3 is TGTGCCAGCAGTTACGGGGCTAGCCGAGAGACCCAGTACTTC. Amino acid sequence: CASSYGASRETQYF.

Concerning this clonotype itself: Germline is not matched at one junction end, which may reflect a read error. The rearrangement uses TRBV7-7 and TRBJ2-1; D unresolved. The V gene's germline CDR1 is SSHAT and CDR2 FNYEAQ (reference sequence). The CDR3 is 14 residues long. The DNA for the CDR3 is TGTGCCGGCAGCTTAGGGCCGTTATACAATGAGCAGTTCTTC. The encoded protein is CAGSLGPLYNEQFF.